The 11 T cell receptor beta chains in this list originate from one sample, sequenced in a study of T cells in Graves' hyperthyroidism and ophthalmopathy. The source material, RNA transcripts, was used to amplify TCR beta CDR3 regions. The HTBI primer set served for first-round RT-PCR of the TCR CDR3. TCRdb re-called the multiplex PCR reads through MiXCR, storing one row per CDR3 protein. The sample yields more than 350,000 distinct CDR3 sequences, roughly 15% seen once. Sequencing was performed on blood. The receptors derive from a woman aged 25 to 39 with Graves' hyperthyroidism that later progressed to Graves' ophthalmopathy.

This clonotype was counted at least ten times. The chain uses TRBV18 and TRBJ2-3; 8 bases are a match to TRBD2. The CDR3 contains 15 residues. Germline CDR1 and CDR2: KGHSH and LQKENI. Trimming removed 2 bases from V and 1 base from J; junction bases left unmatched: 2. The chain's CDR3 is CASSPISGGTDTQYF. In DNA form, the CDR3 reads TGTGCCAGCTCACCAATTAGCGGGGGCACAGATACGCAGTATTTT.

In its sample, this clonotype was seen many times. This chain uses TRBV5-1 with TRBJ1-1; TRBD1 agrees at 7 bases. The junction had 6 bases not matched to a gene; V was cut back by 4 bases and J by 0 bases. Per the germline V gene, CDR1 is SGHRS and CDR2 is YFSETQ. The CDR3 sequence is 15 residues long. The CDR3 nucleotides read TGCGCCAGCAGCCCGGGGGACAGTATGAACACTGAAGCTTTCTTT. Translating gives CASSPGDSMNTEAFF.

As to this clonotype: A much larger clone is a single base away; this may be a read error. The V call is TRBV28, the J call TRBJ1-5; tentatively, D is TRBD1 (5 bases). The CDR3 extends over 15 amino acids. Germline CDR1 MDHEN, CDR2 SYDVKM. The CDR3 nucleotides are TGTGCCAGCATTTTATCCGGACTTGGGGGTCAGCCCCAGCATTTT. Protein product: CASILSGLGGQPQHF.

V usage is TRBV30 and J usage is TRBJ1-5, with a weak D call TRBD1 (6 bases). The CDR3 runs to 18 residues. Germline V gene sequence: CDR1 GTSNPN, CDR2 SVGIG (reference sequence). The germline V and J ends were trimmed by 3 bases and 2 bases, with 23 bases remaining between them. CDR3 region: CAWSAPHRGGARNQPQHF. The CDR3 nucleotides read TGTGCCTGGAGCGCGCCCCATAGGGGGGGCGCGCGCAATCAGCCCCAGCATTTT. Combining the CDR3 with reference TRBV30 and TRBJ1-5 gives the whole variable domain SQTIHQWPATLVQPVGSPLSLECTVEGTSNPNLYWYRQAAGRGLQLLFYSVGIGQISSEVPQNLSASRPQDRQFILSSKKLLLSDSGFYLCAWSAPHRGGARNQPQHFGDGTRLSIL.

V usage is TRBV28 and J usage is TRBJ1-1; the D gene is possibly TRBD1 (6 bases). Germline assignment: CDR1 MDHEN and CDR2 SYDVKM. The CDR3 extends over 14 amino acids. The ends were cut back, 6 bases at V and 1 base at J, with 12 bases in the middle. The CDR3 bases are TGTGCCAGCAGGTACAGGGCACCGAACACTGAAGCTTTCTTT. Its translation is CASRYRAPNTEAFF.

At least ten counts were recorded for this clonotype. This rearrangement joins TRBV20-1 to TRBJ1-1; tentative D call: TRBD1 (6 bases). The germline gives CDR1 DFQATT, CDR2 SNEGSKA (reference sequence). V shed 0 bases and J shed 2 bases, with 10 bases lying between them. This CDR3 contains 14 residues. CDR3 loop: CSARETTGNTEAFF. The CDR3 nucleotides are TGCAGTGCTAGAGAAACGACAGGAAACACTGAAGCTTTCTTT.

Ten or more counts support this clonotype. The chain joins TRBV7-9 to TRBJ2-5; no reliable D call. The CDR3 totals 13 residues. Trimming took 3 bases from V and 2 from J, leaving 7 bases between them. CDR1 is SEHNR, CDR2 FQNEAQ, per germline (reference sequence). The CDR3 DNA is TGTGCCAGCAGCTTGTCCGCGCAAGAGACCCAGTACTTC. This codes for CASSLSAQETQYF.

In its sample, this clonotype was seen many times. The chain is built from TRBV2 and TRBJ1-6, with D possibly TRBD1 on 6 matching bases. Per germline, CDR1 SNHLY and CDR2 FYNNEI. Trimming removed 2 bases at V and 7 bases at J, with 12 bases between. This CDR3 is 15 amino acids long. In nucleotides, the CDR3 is TGTGCCAGCAGTGAAATCAGGGGTCGGAATTCACCCCTCCACTTT. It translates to CASSEIRGRNSPLHF.

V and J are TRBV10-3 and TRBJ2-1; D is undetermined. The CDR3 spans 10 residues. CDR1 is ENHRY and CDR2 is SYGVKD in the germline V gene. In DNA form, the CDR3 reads TGTGCGATCGTTCAGCTTGAGCAGTTCTTC. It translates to CAIVQLEQFF.

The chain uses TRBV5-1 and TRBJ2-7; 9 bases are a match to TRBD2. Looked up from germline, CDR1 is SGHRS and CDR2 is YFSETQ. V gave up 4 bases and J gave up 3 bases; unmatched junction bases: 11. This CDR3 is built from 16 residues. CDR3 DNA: TGCGCCAGCAGCGCAACGTTGCTAGCGGGGAACTACGAGCAGTACTTC. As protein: CASSATLLAGNYEQYF.

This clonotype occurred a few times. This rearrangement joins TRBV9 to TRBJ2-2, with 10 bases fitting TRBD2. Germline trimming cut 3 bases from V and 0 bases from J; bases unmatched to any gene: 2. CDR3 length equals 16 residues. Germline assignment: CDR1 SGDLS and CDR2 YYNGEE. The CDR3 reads CASSAGLAANTGELFF. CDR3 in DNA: TGTGCCAGCAGCGCCGGACTAGCGGCGAACACCGGGGAGCTGTTTTTT.